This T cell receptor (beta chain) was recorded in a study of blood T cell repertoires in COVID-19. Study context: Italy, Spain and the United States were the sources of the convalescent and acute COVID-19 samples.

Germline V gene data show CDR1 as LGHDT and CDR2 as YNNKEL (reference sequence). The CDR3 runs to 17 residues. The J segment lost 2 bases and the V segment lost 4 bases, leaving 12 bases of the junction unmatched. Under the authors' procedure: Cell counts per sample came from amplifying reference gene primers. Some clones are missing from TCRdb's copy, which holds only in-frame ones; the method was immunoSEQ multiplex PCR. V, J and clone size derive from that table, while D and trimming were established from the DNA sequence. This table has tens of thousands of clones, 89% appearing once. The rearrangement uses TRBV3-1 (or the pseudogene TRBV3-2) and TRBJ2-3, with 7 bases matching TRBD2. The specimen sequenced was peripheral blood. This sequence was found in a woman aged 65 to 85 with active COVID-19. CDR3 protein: CASSPLLGGGPTDTQYF. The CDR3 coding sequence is TGTGCCAGCAGCCCCCTTTTGGGGGGGGGACCCACAGATACGCAGTATTTT.